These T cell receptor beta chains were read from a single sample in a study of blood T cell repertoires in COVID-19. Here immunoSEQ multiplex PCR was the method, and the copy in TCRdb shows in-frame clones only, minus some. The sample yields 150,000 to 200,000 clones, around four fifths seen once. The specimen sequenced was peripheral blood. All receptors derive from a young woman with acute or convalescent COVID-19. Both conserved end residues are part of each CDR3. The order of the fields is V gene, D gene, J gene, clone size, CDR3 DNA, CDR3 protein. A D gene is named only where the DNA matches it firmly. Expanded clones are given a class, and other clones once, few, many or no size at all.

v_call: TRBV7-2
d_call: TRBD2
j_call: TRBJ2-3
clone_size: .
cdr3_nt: TGTGCCAGCAGCTTAAGGGCGGGGGGGGATACGCAGTATTTT
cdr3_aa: CASSLRAGGDTQYF

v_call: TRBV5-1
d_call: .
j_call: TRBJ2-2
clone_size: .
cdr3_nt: TGCGCCAGCAGCTTCCGAGGAGCTACCGGGGAGCTGTTTTTT
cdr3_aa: CASSFRGATGELFF

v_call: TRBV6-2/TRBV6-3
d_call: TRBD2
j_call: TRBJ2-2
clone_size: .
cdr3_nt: TGTGCCAGCAGTTACGCGGGGCGGGGGTCGAACACCGGGGAGCTGTTTTTT
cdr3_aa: CASSYAGRGSNTGELFF

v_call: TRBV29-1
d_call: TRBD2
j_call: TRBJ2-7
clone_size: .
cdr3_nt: TGCAGCGTTGATGTGGGGGGGAGTGAGCAGTACTTC
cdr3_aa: CSVDVGGSEQYF

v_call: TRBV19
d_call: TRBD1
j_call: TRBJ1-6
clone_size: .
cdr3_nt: TGTGCCAGTAGGGACAGGGGAGGGTCACCCCTCCACTTT
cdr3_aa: CASRDRGGSPLHF

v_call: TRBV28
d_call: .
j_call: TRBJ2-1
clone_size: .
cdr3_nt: TGTGCCACCTCAGGCAATGAGCAGTTCTTC
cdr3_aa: CATSGNEQFF

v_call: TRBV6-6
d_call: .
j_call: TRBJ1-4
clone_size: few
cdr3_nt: TGTGCCAGCAGGGTACCGGGGGTCCAAGAAGAAAAACTGTTTTTT
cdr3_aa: CASRVPGVQEEKLFF

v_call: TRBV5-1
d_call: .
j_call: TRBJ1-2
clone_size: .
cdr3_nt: TGCGCCAGCAGCTTGGTGCCAGATAACTATGGCTACACCTTC
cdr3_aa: CASSLVPDNYGYTF

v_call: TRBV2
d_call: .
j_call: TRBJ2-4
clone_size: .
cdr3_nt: TGTGCCAGCAGTGGAAACGGGGTAGCCAAAAACATTCAGTACTTC
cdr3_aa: CASSGNGVAKNIQYF

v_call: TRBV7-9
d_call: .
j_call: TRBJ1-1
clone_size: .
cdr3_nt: TGTGCCAGCAGCTTAGCCCTCAGGGAAGACACTGAAGCTTTCTTT
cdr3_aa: CASSLALREDTEAFF

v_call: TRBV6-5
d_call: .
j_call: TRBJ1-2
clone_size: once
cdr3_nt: TGTGCCAGCAGCTCAGACAGTAACTATGGCTACACCTTC
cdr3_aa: CASSSDSNYGYTF

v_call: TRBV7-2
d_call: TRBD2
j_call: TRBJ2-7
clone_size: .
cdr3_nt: TGTGCCAGCAGCCCCGGGGGGGCTAAAACCTACGAGCAGTACTTC
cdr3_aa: CASSPGGAKTYEQYF

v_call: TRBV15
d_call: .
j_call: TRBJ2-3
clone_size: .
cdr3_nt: TGTGCCACCAGCAGAGCGGCGGGGCAAACAGATACGCAGTATTTT
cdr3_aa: CATSRAAGQTDTQYF

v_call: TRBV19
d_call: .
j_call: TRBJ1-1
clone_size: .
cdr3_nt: TGTGCCAGTAGTATAGATCGACAGACGAACACTGAAGCTTTCTTT
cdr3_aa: CASSIDRQTNTEAFF

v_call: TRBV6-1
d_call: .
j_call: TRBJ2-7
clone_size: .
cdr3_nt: TGTGCCAGCACCACCTTCGACAGCAACTACGAGCAGTACTTC
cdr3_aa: CASTTFDSNYEQYF

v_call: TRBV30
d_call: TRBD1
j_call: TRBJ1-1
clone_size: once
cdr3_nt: TGTGCCTGGAGGAGGGATGAACAGGGGGGCACTGAAGCTTTCTTT
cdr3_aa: CAWRRDEQGGTEAFF

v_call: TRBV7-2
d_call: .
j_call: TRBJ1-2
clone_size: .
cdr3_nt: TGTGCCAGCAGCTTAGGGGCAGCTGATGGCTACACCTTC
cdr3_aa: CASSLGAADGYTF

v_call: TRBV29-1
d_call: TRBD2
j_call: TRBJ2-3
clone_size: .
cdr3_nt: TGCAGCGTTGACGCAAGAGGGTGGGCTAGCGGGGGAACAGATACGCAGTATTTT
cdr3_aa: CSVDARGWASGGTDTQYF

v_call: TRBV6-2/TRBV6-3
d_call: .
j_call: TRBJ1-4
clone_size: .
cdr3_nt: TGTGCCAGCAGCCGTGGACAGCCTAATGAAAAACTGTTTTTT
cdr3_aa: CASSRGQPNEKLFF

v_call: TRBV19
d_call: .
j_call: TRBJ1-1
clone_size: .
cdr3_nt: TGTGCCAGCCGTTCCACACAGGGCCCGAACACTGAAGCTTTCTTT
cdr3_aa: CASRSTQGPNTEAFF

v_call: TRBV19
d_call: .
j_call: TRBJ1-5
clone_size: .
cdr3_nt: TGTGCCAGTAGGGCCACAGGGAATCAGCCCCAGCATTTT
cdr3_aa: CASRATGNQPQHF

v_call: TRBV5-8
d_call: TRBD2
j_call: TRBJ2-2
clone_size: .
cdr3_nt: TGTGCCAGCAGAGATAGGCTAGCGGGAGTAAGAACCACCGGGGAGCTGTTTTTT
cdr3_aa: CASRDRLAGVRTTGELFF

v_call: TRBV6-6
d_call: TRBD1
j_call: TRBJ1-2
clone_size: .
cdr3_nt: TGTGCCAGCAGACGCCGGGACAGCAACTATGGCTACACCTTC
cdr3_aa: CASRRRDSNYGYTF

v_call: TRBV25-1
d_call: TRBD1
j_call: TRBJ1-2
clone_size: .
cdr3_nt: TGTGCCAGCCCCTCCTCGACGGGGGACAGGGTGAACTATGGCTACACCTTC
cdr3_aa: CASPSSTGDRVNYGYTF

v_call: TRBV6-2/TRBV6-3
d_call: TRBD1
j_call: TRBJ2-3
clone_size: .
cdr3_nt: TGTGCCAGCAGCGGACAGGGGGTTTTGTTATCAGATACGCAGTATTTT
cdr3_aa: CASSGQGVLLSDTQYF

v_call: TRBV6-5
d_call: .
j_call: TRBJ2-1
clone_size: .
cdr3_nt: TGTGCCAGCAGTTACGCTGGACTACTCAACAATGAGCAGTTCTTC
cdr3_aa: CASSYAGLLNNEQFF

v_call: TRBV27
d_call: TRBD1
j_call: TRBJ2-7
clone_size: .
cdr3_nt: TGTGCCAGCAGATTTCGCGGGACAGGGAACGAGCAGTACTTC
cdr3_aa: CASRFRGTGNEQYF

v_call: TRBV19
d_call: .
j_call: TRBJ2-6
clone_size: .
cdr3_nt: TGTGCCAGTAGTAGCCAGGGCTCTGGGGCCAACGTCCTGACTTTC
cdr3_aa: CASSSQGSGANVLTF

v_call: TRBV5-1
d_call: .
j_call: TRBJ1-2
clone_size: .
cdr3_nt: TGCGCCAGCAGCTTGGACAGGGAAGTTACAGGCTATGGCTACACCTTC
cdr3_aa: CASSLDREVTGYGYTF

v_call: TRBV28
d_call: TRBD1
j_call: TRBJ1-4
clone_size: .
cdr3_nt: TGTGCCAGCAGGGGACAGGGGGGCACTAATGAAAAACTGTTTTTT
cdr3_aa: CASRGQGGTNEKLFF

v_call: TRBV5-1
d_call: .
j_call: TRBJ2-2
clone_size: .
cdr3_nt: TGCGCCAGCAGCGCAGGGGACACCGGGGAGCTGTTTTTT
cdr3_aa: CASSAGDTGELFF

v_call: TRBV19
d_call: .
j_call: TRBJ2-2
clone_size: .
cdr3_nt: TGTGCCAGTAGTATCAAAGGGACAAGGGAGCTGTTTTTT
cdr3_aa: CASSIKGTRELFF

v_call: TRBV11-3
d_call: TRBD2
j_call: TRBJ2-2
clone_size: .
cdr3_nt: TGTGCCAGCAGCCAGCGGACCGGGACTAGCGGGGGTGACACCGGGGAGCTGTTTTTT
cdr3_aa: CASSQRTGTSGGDTGELFF

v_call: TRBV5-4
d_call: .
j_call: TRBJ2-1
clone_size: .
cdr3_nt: TGTGCCAGCAGCTTCACCAGGGTGGCCCTCTCGTCCTACAATGAGCAGTTCTTC
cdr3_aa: CASSFTRVALSSYNEQFF

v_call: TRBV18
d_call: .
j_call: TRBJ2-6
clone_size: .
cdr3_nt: TGTGCCAGCTCACCAGAGGGTGGCGGGGCCAACGTCCTGACTTTC
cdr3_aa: CASSPEGGGANVLTF

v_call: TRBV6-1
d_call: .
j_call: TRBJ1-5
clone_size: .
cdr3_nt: TGTGCCAGCAGTGAACTCGTCGACTATAGCAATCAGCCCCAGCATTTT
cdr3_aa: CASSELVDYSNQPQHF

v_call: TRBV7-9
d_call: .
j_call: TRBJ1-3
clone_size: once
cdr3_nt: TGTGCCAGCAGCTTAGCTGCAGTAACCTCTGGAAACACCATATATTTT
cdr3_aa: CASSLAAVTSGNTIYF

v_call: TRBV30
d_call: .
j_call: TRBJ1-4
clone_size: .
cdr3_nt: TGTGCCTGGAGTGTGAGTTGGGAAAAACTGTTTTTT
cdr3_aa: CAWSVSWEKLFF

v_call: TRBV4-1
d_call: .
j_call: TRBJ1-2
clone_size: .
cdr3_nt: TGCGCCAGCAGGCAAGCTCAGGGCGTGCTCTATGGCTACACCTTC
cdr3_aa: CASRQAQGVLYGYTF

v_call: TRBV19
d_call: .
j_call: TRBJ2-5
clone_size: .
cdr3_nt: TGTGCCAGTAGTATGCGGCAGGCGGGGACCCAGTACTTC
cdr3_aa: CASSMRQAGTQYF

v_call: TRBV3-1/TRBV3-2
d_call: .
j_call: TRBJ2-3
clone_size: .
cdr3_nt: TGTGCCAGCAGCCAAGATCCCACAGGCACAGATACGCAGTATTTT
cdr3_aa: CASSQDPTGTDTQYF

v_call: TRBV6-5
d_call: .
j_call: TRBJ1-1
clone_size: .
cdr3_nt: TGTGCCAGCCGCAGTCTATCGGGGACTGAAGCTTTCTTT
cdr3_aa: CASRSLSGTEAFF

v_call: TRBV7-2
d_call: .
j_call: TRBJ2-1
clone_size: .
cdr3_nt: TGTGCCAGCAGCTTTAAATGGGGGGATGAGCAGTTCTTC
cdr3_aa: CASSFKWGDEQFF

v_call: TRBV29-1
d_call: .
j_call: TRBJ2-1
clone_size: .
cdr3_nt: TGCAGCGTTGAAAGGATTCTGGTCAGGGATGAGCAGTTCTTC
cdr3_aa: CSVERILVRDEQFF

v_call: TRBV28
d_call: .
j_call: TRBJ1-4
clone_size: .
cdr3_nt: TGTGCCAGCAGTACAGAGGGTAATGAAAAACTGTTTTTT
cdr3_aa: CASSTEGNEKLFF

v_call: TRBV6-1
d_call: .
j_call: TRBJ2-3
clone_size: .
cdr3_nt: TGTGCCAGCAGTGAAGTAGGCACAGGAACTAGCACAGATACGCAGTATTTT
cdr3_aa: CASSEVGTGTSTDTQYF